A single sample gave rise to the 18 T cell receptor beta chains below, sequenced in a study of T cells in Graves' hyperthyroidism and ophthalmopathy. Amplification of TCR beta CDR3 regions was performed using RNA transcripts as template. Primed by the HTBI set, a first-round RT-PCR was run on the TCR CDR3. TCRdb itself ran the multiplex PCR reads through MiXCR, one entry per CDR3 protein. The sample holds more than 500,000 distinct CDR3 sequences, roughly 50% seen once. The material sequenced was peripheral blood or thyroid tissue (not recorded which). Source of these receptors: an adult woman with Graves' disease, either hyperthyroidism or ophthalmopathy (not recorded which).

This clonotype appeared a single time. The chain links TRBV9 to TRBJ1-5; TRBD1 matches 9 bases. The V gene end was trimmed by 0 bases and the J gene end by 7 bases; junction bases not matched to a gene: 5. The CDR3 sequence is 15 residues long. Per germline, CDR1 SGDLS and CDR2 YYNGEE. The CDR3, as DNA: TGTGCCAGCAGCGTAGTAACAGGGGGCGAGCAGCCCCAGCATTTT. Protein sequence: CASSVVTGGEQPQHF. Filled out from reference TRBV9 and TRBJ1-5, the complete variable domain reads DSGVTQTPKHLITATGQRVTLRCSPRSGDLSVYWYQQSLDQGLQFLIQYYNGEERAKGNILERFSAQQFPDLHSELNLSSLELGDSALYFCASSVVTGGEQPQHFGDGTRLSIL.

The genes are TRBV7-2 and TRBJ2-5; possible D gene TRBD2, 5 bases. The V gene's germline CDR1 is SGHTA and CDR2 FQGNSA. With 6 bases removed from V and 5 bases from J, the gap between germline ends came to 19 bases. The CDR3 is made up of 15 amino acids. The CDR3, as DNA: TGTGCCAGCAGGCGGCGCAGCGGTAATTGGGAGACCCAGTACTTC. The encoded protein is CASRRRSGNWETQYF. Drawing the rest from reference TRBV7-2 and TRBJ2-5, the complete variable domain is GAGVSQSPSNKVTEKGKDVELRCDPISGHTALYWYRQSLGQGLEFLIYFQGNSAPDKSGLPSDRFSAERTGGSVSTLTIQRTQQEDSAVYLCASRRRSGNWETQYFGPGTRLLVL.

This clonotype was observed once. The CDR3 DNA follows: TGCAGTGCTTGGGGACAGGAAGCTTTCTTT. Protein: CSAWGQEAFF. This sequence joins TRBV20-1 and TRBJ1-1, with 7 bases matching TRBD1. The V and J ends lost 5 bases and 8 bases, in that order; junction bases with no gene match: 2. Germline V gives CDR1 DFQATT, CDR2 SNEGSKA (reference sequence). CDR3 size: 10 residues.

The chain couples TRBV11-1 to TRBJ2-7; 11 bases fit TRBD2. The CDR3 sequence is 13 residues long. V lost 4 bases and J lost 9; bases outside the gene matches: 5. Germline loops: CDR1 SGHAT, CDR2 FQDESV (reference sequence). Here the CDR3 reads CASSSPGTSGQYF. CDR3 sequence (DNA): TGTGCCAGCAGCTCTCCCGGGACTAGCGGGCAGTACTTC.

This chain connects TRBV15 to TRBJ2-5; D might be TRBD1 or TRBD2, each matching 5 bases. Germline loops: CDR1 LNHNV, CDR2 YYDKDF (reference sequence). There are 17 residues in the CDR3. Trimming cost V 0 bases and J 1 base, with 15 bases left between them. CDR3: CATSRDVGGAVQETQYF. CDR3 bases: TGTGCCACCAGCAGAGATGTTGGGGGAGCAGTCCAAGAGACCCAGTACTTC.

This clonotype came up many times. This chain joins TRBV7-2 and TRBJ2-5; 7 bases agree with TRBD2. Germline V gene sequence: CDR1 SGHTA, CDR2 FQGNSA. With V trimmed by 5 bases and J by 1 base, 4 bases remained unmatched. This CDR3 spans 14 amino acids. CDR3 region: CASSRWGGQETQYF. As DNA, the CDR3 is TGTGCCAGCAGCCGGTGGGGGGGCCAAGAGACCCAGTACTTC. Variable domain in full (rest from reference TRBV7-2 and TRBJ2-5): GAGVSQSPSNKVTEKGKDVELRCDPISGHTALYWYRQSLGQGLEFLIYFQGNSAPDKSGLPSDRFSAERTGGSVSTLTIQRTQQEDSAVYLCASSRWGGQETQYFGPGTRLLVL.

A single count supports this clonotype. The CDR3 spells CASSQQGNEQYF. The CDR3 DNA reads TGTGCCAGCAGCCAGCAGGGGAATGAGCAGTACTTC. The chain recombines TRBV3-1 with TRBJ2-7; perhaps TRBD1 as D (6 bases). Per germline, CDR1 LGHDT and CDR2 YNNKEL (reference sequence). The ends were cut back, 3 bases at V and 7 bases at J, with 10 bases in the middle. This CDR3 has 12 amino acids.

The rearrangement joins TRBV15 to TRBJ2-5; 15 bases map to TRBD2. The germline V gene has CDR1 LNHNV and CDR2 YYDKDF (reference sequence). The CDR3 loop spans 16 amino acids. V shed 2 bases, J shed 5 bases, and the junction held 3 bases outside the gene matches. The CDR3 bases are TGTGCCACCAGCAGATGGGGGACTAGCGGGAGGGAGACCCAGTACTTC. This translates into CATSRWGTSGRETQYF.

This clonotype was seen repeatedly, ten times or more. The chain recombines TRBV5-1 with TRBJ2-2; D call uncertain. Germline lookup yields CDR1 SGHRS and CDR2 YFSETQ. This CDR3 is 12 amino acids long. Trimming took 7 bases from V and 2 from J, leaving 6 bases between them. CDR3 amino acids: CASADNTGELFF. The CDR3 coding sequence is TGCGCCAGCGCGGATAACACCGGGGAGCTGTTTTTT.

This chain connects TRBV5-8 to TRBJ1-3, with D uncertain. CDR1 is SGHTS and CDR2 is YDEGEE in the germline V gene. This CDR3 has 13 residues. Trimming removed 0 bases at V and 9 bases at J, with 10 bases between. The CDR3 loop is CASSLVSGSTIYF. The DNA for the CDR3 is TGTGCCAGCAGCTTGGTTAGCGGGAGCACCATATATTTT.

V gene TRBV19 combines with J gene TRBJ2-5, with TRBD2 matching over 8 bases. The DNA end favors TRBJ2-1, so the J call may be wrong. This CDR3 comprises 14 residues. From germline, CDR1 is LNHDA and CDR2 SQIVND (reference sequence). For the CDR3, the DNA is TGTGCCAGTAGTACGGGACTAGACGCCAATGAGCAGTTCTTC. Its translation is CASSTGLDANEQFF.

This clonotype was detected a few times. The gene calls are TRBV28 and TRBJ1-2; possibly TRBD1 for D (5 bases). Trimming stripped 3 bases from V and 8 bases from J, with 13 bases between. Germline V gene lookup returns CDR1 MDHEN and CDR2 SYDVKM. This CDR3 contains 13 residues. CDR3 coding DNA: TGTGCCAGCAGTTTTAGGGACCCCCGAGGCTACACCTTC. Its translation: CASSFRDPRGYTF.

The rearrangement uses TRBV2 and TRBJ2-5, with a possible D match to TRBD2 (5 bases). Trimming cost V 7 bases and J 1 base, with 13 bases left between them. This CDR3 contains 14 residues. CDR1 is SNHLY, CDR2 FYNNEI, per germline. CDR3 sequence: CASTGGGTQETQYF. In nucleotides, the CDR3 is TGTGCCAGCACCGGTGGAGGTACCCAAGAGACCCAGTACTTC.

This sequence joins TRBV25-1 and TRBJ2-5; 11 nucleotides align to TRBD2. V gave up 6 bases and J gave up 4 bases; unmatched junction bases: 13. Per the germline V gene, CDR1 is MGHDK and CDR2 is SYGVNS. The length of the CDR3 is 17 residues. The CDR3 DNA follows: TGTGCCAGCAGCTTATCCCAACTAGCGGGAGTTGGAGAGACCCAGTACTTC. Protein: CASSLSQLAGVGETQYF.

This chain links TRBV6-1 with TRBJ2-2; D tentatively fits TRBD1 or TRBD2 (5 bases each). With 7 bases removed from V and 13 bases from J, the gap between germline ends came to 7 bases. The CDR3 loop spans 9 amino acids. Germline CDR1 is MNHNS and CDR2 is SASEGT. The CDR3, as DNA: TGTGCCAGCAAGAGGGGGCTGTTTTTT. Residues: CASKRGLFF.

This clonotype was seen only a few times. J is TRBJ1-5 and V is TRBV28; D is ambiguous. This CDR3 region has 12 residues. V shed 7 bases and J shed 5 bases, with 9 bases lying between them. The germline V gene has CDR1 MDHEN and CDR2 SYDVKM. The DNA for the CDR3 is TGTGCCAGCACGATAGTAGATCAGCCCCAGCATTTT. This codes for CASTIVDQPQHF.

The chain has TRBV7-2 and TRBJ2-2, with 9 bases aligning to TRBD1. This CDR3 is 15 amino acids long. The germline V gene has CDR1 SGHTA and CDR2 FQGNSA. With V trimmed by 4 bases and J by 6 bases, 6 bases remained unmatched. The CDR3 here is CASSYERQGAGELFF. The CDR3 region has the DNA TGTGCCAGCAGCTACGAACGACAGGGGGCCGGGGAGCTGTTTTTT. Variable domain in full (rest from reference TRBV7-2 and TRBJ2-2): GAGVSQSPSNKVTEKGKDVELRCDPISGHTALYWYRQSLGQGLEFLIYFQGNSAPDKSGLPSDRFSAERTGGSVSTLTIQRTQQEDSAVYLCASSYERQGAGELFFGEGSRLTVL.

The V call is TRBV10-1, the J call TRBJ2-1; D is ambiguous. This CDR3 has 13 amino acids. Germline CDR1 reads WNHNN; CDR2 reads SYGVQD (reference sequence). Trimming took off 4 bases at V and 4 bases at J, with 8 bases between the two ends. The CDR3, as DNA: TGCGCCAGCAGTGTAGGGCCGTACAATGAGCAGTTCTTC. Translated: CASSVGPYNEQFF.